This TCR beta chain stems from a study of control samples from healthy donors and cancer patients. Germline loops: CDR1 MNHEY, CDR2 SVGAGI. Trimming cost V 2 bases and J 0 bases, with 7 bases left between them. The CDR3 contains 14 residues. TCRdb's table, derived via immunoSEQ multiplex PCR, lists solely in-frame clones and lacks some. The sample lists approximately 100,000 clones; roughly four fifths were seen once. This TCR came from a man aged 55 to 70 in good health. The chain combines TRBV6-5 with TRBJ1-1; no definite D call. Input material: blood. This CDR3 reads CASSYDFMNTEAFF. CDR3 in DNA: TGTGCCAGCAGTTACGACTTCATGAACACTGAAGCTTTCTTT.